The source of this T cell receptor (beta chain) is a study of early T cells in non-severe SARS-CoV-2 infection. This CDR3 region has 16 residues. J was trimmed by 1 base and V by 4 bases; bases with no gene match: 8. The germline V gene encodes CDR1 SGHTA and CDR2 FQGNSA. This clonotype has a count of ten or more. Each CDR3 protein is one row after TCRdb ran MiXCR on the 5' RACE reads. This table has tens of thousands of distinct CDR3 sequences, 10% to 15% appearing once. V gene TRBV7-2 combines with J gene TRBJ2-3; 7 nucleotides line up with TRBD1. The sequence derives from an adult who was a healthcare worker with PCR-confirmed SARS-CoV-2 infection or an uninfected control (not recorded which). The sample was whole blood. In nucleotides, the CDR3 is TGTGCCAGCAGCTCCAACCGGGACAGACGCACAGATACGCAGTATTTT. Residues: CASSSNRDRRTDTQYF.